This T cell receptor (beta chain) originates from a study of T cell responses to AZD1222 COVID-19 vaccine. Broader study findings: There were repertoire samples only from the period after the peak T cell response. As reported, nearly half of all spike-specific TCRs target variant regions that are unmutated. The span of vaccine-associated CD4 TCRs extended across spike, with dominance at 160-218 and 743-854. Donors, mostly white British, included more females; clonal diversity was possibly underestimated.

With respect to this clone: Its cognate antigen is unknown.

Data came from immunoSEQ multiplex PCR; TCRdb stores just in-frame clones and leaves some out. This table holds 200,000 or so clones, 87% found once. Trimming shortened V by 7 bases and J by 1 base, and 10 bases separated the two germline ends. The CDR3 is 13 amino acids. The V gene's germline CDR1 is MNHEY and CDR2 SVGAGI. The TCR sequence derives from an adult in good health. The rearrangement uses TRBV6-5 and TRBJ2-5, with D tentatively TRBD1 or TRBD2 (5 bases each). Here the sequenced sample was peripheral blood, taken on day 0 of MenACWY control vaccination. CDR3 nucleotide sequence: TGTGCCAGCACCCCGGGGACCCAAGAGACCCAGTACTTC. Its translation: CASTPGTQETQYF.